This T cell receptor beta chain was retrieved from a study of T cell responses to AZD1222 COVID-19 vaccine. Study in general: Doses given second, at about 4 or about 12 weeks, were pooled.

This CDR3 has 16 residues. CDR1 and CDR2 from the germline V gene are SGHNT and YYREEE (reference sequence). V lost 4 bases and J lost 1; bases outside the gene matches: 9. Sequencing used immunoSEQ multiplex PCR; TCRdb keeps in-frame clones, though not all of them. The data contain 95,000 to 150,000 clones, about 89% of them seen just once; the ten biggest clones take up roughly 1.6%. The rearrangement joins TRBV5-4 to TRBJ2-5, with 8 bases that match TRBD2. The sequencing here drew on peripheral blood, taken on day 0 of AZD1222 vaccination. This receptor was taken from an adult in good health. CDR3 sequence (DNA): TGTGCCAGCAGCCGCGGGGGGTCGAGAAGCCAAGAGACCCAGTACTTC. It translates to CASSRGGSRSQETQYF. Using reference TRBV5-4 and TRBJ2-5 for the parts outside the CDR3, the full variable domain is ETGVTQSPTHLIKTRGQQVTLRCSSQSGHNTVSWYQQALGQGPQFIFQYYREEENGRGNFPPRFSGLQFPNYSSELNVNALELDDSALYLCASSRGGSRSQETQYFGPGTRLLVL.